The rows below give T cell receptor beta chains drawn from one sample of a study of human T cells and chemical hapten exposure. A single record per CDR3 protein comes from TCRdb applying MiXCR to the RACE reads. Altogether 84,000 or so distinct CDR3 sequences are present, around 9.6% being singletons, with the ten largest covering over 2%. The input for sequencing was whole blood, taken in connection with sensitization to the hapten diphenylcyclopropenone (DPC). The receptors shown here come from a woman in her 30s with alopecia areata. Some clones in this sample may be carry-over from other donors' samples. The CDR3 runs from the conserved cysteine through the conserved F or W. The D gene is left open where the match is weak. Clone sizes are given selectively: once, few, many, or a class where the clone is expanded.

j_call clone_size d_call v_call cdr3_aa cdr3_nt
TRBJ2-5 many . TRBV21-1 CASSRPWRIQETQYF TGTGCCAGCAGCCGTCCCTGGCGGATCCAAGAGACCCAGTACTTC
TRBJ1-1 . . TRBV28 CASSWPLGLNTEAFF TGTGCCAGCAGTTGGCCGTTAGGACTAAACACTGAAGCTTTCTTT
TRBJ2-3 . . TRBV2 CASSELRDSEIF TGTGCCAGCAGTGAGCTACGAGATTCCGAAATTTTT
TRBJ1-1 many TRBD1 TRBV5-1 CASSIDRGGTEAFF TGCGCCAGCAGCATAGACAGGGGTGGCACTGAAGCTTTCTTT
TRBJ2-2 many TRBD2 TRBV20-1 CSARGEGSVRTGELFF TGCAGTGCTAGAGGGGAGGGCTCGGTGAGGACCGGGGAGCTGTTTTTT
TRBJ1-2 many . TRBV5-1 CASSLGEAYGYTF TGCGCCAGCAGCTTGGGCGAGGCATATGGCTACACCTTC
TRBJ2-1 few TRBD1 TRBV5-1 CASSLVDRAYNEQFF TGCGCCAGCAGCTTGGTCGACAGGGCGTACAATGAGCAGTTCTTC
TRBJ2-2 many TRBD1 TRBV29-1 CSVITGARNTGELFF TGCAGCGTCATCACAGGGGCGCGGAACACCGGGGAGCTGTTTTTT
TRBJ2-5 many . TRBV29-1 CSVETWPQETQYF TGCAGCGTTGAAACGTGGCCACAAGAGACCCAGTACTTC
TRBJ1-5 many . TRBV20-1 CSARVRGSNQPQHF TGCAGTGCCAGGGTGAGGGGTAGCAATCAGCCCCAGCATTTT
TRBJ2-1 few TRBD2 TRBV29-1 CSARTGGGALQEQFF TGCAGCGCCAGAACGGGGGGAGGCGCACTCCAGGAGCAGTTCTTC
TRBJ2-7 . . TRBV7-2 CASSLAQTYEQYF TGTGCCAGCAGCTTAGCACAGACCTACGAGCAGTACTTC
TRBJ2-3 many . TRBV7-9 CASSPSGTDTQYF TGTGCCAGCAGCCCGAGCGGCACAGATACGCAGTATTTT
TRBJ2-1 . TRBD1 TRBV10-2 CASNEGQHNEQFF TGCGCCAGCAACGAGGGACAGCACAATGAGCAGTTCTTC
TRBJ2-5 . . TRBV11-3 CASSLDRSTQYF TGTGCCAGCAGCTTAGATCGATCGACCCAGTACTTC
TRBJ1-2 . . TRBV12-3/TRBV12-4 CASSLTGGLGYTF TGTGCCAGCAGTTTAACCGGGGGCCTTGGCTACACCTTC
TRBJ1-1 many . TRBV7-2 CASSLEGSLPKAFF TGTGCCAGCAGCTTAGAAGGCTCGTTGCCTAAAGCTTTCTTT
TRBJ2-2 . . TRBV12-3/TRBV12-4 CASSRQSTGELFF TGTGCCAGCAGCCGACAGTCCACCGGGGAGCTGTTTTTT
TRBJ2-2 . TRBD1 TRBV12-3/TRBV12-4 CASMRGTGSNTGELFF TGTGCCAGCATGCGCGGGACAGGGTCGAACACCGGGGAGCTGTTTTTT
TRBJ2-7 many . TRBV21-1 CASSKMTGLEQYF TGTGCCAGCAGCAAAATGACAGGCCTCGAGCAGTACTTC
TRBJ1-5 few . TRBV28 CASSLIDQPQHF TGTGCCAGCAGTTTAATAGATCAGCCCCAGCATTTT
TRBJ2-1 many . TRBV6-2/TRBV6-3 CATRWTASYNEQFF TGTGCCACCCGTTGGACCGCATCCTACAATGAGCAGTTCTTC
TRBJ2-7 . . TRBV6-2/TRBV6-3 CASSYMGATYEQYF TGTGCCAGCAGTTACATGGGGGCAACCTACGAGCAGTACTTC
TRBJ2-2 many . TRBV5-4 CASSIGLTGELFF TGTGCCAGCAGCATAGGACTTACCGGGGAGCTGTTTTTT
TRBJ1-1 . . TRBV25-1 CASSHVADPDEGTEAFF TGTGCCAGCAGTCATGTGGCGGACCCTGACGAGGGCACTGAAGCTTTCTTT
TRBJ1-5 many . TRBV21-1 CASSSSPQPQHF TGTGCCAGCAGCAGTTCACCTCAGCCCCAGCATTTT
TRBJ2-4 . . TRBV7-8 CASSPIAKNIQYF TGTGCCAGCAGCCCTATAGCCAAAAACATTCAGTACTTC
TRBJ1-5 many . TRBV10-3 CAISESWGRGGNQPQHF TGTGCCATCAGTGAGTCCTGGGGCAGGGGAGGCAATCAGCCCCAGCATTTT
TRBJ2-7 . TRBD1 TRBV28 CATQTGSYEQYF TGTGCCACCCAGACAGGGTCCTACGAGCAGTACTTC
TRBJ2-1 few TRBD1 TRBV2 CASGATGGNEQFF TGTGCCAGTGGGGCAACAGGGGGCAATGAGCAGTTCTTC
TRBJ1-3 many TRBD1 TRBV7-3 CASSLGTAGNTIYF TGTGCCAGCAGCTTGGGGACAGCTGGAAACACCATATATTTT
TRBJ2-5 . TRBD2 TRBV10-2 CASSGAGESETQYF TGCGCCAGCAGTGGGGCGGGAGAGTCGGAGACCCAGTACTTC
TRBJ1-6 many . TRBV11-2 CASSFFTSNSPLHF TGTGCCAGCAGCTTTTTCACCTCTAATTCACCCCTCCACTTT
TRBJ2-1 many . TRBV19 CASSITREVYNEQFF TGTGCCAGTAGTATAACGAGGGAGGTGTACAATGAGCAGTTCTTC
TRBJ1-3 many . TRBV5-1 CASSLAGGNSGNTIYF TGCGCCAGCAGCTTGGCCGGGGGGAACTCTGGAAACACCATATATTTT
TRBJ1-1 many . TRBV11-1 CASSLEARQSWTFF TGTGCCAGCAGCTTAGAAGCGAGACAGTCTTGGACTTTCTTT
TRBJ2-1 many . TRBV15 CATSLDRYNEQFF TGTGCCACCAGCTTGGATCGGTACAATGAGCAGTTCTTC
TRBJ1-5 many . TRBV12-3/TRBV12-4 CASSLGTWDTWVLGNQPQHF TGTGCCAGCAGTTTAGGGACCTGGGATACCTGGGTCCTGGGCAATCAGCCCCAGCATTTT
TRBJ2-7 many . TRBV28 CASSITGKPYEQYF TGTGCCAGCAGCATTACCGGGAAACCCTACGAGCAGTACTTC
TRBJ2-1 many . TRBV19 CASSIPGRASYEQFF TGTGCCAGTAGTATTCCGGGCCGCGCCTCCTATGAGCAGTTCTTC
TRBJ2-1 many . TRBV7-6 CASSFGASHNEQFF TGTGCCAGCAGCTTTGGAGCATCACACAATGAGCAGTTCTTC
TRBJ2-7 few TRBD2 TRBV20-1 CSASSGLAGGLSTYEQYF TGCAGTGCTAGTTCCGGACTAGCGGGGGGTCTTTCGACCTACGAGCAGTACTTC
TRBJ2-1 many . TRBV29-1 CSVENWAGLMGNEQFF TGCAGCGTTGAGAACTGGGCCGGCCTTATGGGGAATGAGCAGTTCTTC
TRBJ2-1 few TRBD2 TRBV7-9 CASSLTGTSGKNEQFF TGTGCCAGCAGCTTGACCGGGACTAGCGGGAAGAATGAGCAGTTCTTC
TRBJ2-1 . . TRBV5-1 CASSLTRSSYNEQFF TGCGCCAGCAGCTTAACTAGGAGCTCCTACAATGAGCAGTTCTTC
TRBJ1-1 many TRBD1 TRBV5-6 CASSPRTGFIKGTEAFF TGTGCCAGCAGCCCACGGACAGGGTTTATCAAGGGGACTGAAGCTTTCTTT
TRBJ2-7 many . TRBV28 CASSLSLGGSSSYEQYF TGTGCCAGCAGTTTATCGTTAGGAGGGTCTAGCTCCTACGAGCAGTACTTC
TRBJ2-1 many . TRBV11-2 CASSALRGRHNEQFF TGTGCCAGCAGCGCCCTGCGAGGGAGGCACAATGAGCAGTTCTTC
TRBJ2-1 . TRBD1 TRBV11-1 CASSYRDRAYNEQFF TGTGCCAGCAGCTACCGGGACAGAGCCTACAATGAGCAGTTCTTC
TRBJ2-1 . TRBD2 TRBV12-3/TRBV12-4 CASTASGSNEQFF TGTGCCAGCACCGCCAGCGGGAGCAATGAGCAGTTCTTC
TRBJ1-6 . . TRBV5-1 CASSLGASSYNSPLHF TGCGCCAGCAGCTTGGGGGCGAGCTCCTATAATTCACCCCTCCACTTT
TRBJ1-1 many TRBD1 TRBV9 CASSVVPRTGPNTEAFF TGTGCCAGCAGCGTAGTCCCCCGGACAGGACCGAACACTGAAGCTTTCTTT
TRBJ1-5 many TRBD1 TRBV6-1 CASSEYQGGNQPQHF TGTGCCAGCAGTGAGTACCAGGGGGGGAATCAGCCCCAGCATTTT